This T cell receptor (beta chain) was found in a study of cytomegalovirus exposure and HLA in healthy donors. The CDR3 spans 14 residues. Looked up from germline, CDR1 is PRHDT and CDR2 is FYEKMQ (reference sequence). Trimming stripped 0 bases from V and 8 bases from J, with 13 bases between. This PCR relied on a set of 60 Vbeta primers and 13 Jbeta primers. The assay was immunoSEQ multiplex PCR, and TCRdb's table has in-frame clones only and misses some. The sample includes roughly 190,000 clones, roughly 79% of them seen just once. This clonotype was sampled from a woman in her twenties or thirties in good health and CMV-seropositive. The specimen was PBMCs. This rearrangement joins TRBV13 to TRBJ1-1; D might be TRBD1 (5 bases). The CDR3 DNA follows: TGTGCCAGCAGCTTAGGCCTAAATGCAGGGGAAGCTTTCTTT. This gives the protein CASSLGLNAGEAFF.